This entry describes one TCR beta chain. Via MiXCR, TCRdb re-called the 5' RACE reads, giving one row per CDR3 protein. This sample has approximately 47,000 distinct CDR3 sequences, with under 20% found just once. This entry comes from a study of chronic HIV infection and antiretroviral therapy. Sequenced sample: peripheral blood. The receptor's source is an adult who had HIV and had not received antiretroviral therapy, or was an uninfected healthy control (not recorded which).

As DNA, the CDR3 is TGTGCCAGCAGCCGGACAGGTCTGGCAAGCTACACCTTC. This encodes CASSRTGLASYTF. The chain joins TRBV12-3 or TRBV12-4 to TRBJ1-2, with 7 bases aligning to TRBD1. V lost 6 bases and J lost 9; bases outside the gene matches: 10. The CDR3 contains 13 residues.